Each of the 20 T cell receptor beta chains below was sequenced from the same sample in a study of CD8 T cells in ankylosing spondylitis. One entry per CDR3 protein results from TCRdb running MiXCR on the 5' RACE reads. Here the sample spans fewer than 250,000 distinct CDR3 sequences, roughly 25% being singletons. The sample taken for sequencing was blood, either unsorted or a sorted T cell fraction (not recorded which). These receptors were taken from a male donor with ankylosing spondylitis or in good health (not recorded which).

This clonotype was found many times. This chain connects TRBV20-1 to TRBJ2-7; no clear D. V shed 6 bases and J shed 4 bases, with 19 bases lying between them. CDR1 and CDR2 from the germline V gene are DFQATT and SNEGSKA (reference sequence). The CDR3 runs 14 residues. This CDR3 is CSAKPGVRTYEQYF. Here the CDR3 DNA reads TGCAGTGCGAAACCGGGCGTCAGGACGTACGAGCAGTACTTC.

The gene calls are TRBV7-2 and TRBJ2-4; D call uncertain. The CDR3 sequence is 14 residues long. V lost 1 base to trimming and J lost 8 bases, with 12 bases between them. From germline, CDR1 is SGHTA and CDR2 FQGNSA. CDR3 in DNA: TGTGCCAGCAGCTTAGGGATTCGGGCGGACATTCAGTACTTC. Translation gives CASSLGIRADIQYF.

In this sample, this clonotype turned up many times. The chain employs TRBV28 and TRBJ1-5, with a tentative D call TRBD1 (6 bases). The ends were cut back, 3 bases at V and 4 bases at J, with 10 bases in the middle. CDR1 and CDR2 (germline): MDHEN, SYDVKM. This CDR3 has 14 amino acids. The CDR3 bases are TGTGCCAGCAGTTTGGACAGTCGGAATCAGCCCCAGCATTTT. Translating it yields CASSLDSRNQPQHF.

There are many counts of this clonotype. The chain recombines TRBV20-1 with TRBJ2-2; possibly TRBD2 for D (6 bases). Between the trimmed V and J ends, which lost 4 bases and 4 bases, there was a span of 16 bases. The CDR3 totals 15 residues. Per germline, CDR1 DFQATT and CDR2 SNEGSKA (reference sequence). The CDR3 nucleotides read TGCAGTGCTACGCCGGCGGGAAAGTCCACCGGGGAGCTGTTTTTT. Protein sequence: CSATPAGKSTGELFF.

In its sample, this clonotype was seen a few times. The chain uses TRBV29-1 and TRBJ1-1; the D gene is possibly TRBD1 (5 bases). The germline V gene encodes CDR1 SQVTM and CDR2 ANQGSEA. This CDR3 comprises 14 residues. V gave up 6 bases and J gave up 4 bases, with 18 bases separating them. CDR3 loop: CSVYGTTSGTEAFF. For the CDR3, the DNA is TGCAGCGTCTACGGGACTACCTCGGGCACTGAAGCTTTCTTT.

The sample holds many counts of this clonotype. CDR3 residues: CASSFFSGSTEAFF. DNA of the CDR3: TGTGCCAGCAGTTTTTTTTCGGGGAGCACTGAAGCTTTCTTT. The chain links TRBV27 to TRBJ1-1; D is uncertain. The length of the CDR3 is 14 residues. V was cut by 3 bases and J by 4 bases, with 12 bases left in between. Germline values: CDR1 MNHEY, CDR2 SMNVEV (reference sequence).

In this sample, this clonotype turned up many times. The CDR3 bases are TGTGCCAGCAGTGAATTCGGGGTTGGGACTAGCGGCAATGAGCAGTTCTTC. This encodes CASSEFGVGTSGNEQFF. The rearrangement joins TRBV25-1 to TRBJ2-1; 11 nucleotides align to TRBD2. The CDR3 is 17 amino acids. Trimming cost V 1 base and J 6 bases; bases outside gene matches: 8. Germline V gives CDR1 MGHDK, CDR2 SYGVNS.

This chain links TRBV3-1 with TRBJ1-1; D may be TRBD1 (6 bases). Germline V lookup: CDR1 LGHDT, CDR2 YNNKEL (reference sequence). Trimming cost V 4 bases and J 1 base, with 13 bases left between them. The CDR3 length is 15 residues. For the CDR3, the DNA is TGTGCCAGCAGCCTCCGGGCGGGGGCGAACACTGAAGCTTTCTTT. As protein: CASSLRAGANTEAFF.

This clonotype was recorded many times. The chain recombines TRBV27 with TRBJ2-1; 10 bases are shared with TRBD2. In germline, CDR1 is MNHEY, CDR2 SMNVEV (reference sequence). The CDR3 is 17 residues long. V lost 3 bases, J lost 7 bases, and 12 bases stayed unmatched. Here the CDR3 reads CASSFMASGSVGNEQFF. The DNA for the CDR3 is TGTGCCAGCAGTTTTATGGCTAGCGGGAGTGTAGGGAATGAGCAGTTCTTC.

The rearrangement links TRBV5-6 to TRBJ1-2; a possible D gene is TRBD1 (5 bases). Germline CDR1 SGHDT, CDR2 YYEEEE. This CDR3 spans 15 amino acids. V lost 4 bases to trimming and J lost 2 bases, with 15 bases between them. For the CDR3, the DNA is TGTGCCAGCAGCAAGCAAGGGGCCACAAACTATGGCTACACCTTC. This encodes CASSKQGATNYGYTF.

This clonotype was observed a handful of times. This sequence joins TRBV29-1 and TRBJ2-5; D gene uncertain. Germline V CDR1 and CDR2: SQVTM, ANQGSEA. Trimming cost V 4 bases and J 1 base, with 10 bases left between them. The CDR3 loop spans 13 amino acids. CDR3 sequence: CSVVGRAQETQYF. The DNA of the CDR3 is TGCAGCGTTGTAGGCAGAGCCCAAGAGACCCAGTACTTC.

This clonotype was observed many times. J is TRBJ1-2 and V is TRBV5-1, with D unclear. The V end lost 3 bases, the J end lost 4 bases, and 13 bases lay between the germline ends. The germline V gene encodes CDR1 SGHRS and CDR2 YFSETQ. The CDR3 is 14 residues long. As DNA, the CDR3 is TGCGCCAGCAGCTCCCCCCCGGAAATCTATGGCTACACCTTC. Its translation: CASSSPPEIYGYTF.

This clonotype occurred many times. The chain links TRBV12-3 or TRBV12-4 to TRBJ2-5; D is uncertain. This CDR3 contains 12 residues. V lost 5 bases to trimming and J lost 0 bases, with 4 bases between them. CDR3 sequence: CASSDHQETQYF. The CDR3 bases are TGTGCCAGCAGTGATCACCAAGAGACCCAGTACTTC.

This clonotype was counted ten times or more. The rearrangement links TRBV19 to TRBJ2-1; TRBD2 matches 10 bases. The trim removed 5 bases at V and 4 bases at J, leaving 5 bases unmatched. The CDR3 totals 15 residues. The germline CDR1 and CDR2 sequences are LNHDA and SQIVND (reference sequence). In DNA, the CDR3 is TGTGCCAGTAGTGCGGGACTAGCGAGTTACAATGAGCAGTTCTTC. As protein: CASSAGLASYNEQFF.

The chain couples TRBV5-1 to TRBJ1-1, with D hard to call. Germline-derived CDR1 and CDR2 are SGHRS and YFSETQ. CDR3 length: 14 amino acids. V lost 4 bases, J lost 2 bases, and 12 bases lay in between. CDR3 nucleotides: TGCGCCAGCAGCAACGCCGTAGAAAACACTGAAGCTTTCTTT. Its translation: CASSNAVENTEAFF.

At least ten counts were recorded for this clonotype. The CDR3 nucleotides read TGCAGTGCTCACAGGGGGGTCGACGAGCAGTACTTC. It is translated as CSAHRGVDEQYF. The gene calls are TRBV20-1 and TRBJ2-7, with 8 nucleotides matching TRBD1. Germline V gene sequence: CDR1 DFQATT, CDR2 SNEGSKA (reference sequence). Trimming cost V 5 bases and J 5 bases; bases outside gene matches: 5. This CDR3 spans 12 amino acids.

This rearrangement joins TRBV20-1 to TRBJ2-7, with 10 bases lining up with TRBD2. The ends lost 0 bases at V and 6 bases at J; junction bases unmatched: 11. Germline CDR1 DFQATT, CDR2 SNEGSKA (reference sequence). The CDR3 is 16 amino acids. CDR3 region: CSARDLRGLANCEQYF. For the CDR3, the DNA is TGCAGTGCTAGAGATCTCCGGGGACTAGCGAACTGCGAGCAGTACTTC.

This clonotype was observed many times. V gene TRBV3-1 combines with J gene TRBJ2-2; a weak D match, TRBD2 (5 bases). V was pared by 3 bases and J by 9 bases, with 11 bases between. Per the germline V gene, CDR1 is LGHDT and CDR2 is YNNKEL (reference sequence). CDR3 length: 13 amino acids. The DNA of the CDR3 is TGTGCCAGCAGCCAGAGCAGCGGCCGGGAGCTGTTTTTT. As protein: CASSQSSGRELFF.

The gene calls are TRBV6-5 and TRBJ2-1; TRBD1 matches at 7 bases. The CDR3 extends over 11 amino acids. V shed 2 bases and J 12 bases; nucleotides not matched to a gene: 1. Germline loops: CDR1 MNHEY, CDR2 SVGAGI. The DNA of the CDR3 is TGTGCCAGCAGTTACAGGGACAGGCAGTTCTTC. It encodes CASSYRDRQFF.

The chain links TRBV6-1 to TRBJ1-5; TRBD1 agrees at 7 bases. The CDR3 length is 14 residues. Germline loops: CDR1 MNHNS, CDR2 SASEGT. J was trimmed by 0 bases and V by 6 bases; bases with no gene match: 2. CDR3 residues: CASRGQNSNQPQHF. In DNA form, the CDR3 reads TGTGCCAGCAGGGGACAGAATAGCAATCAGCCCCAGCATTTT.